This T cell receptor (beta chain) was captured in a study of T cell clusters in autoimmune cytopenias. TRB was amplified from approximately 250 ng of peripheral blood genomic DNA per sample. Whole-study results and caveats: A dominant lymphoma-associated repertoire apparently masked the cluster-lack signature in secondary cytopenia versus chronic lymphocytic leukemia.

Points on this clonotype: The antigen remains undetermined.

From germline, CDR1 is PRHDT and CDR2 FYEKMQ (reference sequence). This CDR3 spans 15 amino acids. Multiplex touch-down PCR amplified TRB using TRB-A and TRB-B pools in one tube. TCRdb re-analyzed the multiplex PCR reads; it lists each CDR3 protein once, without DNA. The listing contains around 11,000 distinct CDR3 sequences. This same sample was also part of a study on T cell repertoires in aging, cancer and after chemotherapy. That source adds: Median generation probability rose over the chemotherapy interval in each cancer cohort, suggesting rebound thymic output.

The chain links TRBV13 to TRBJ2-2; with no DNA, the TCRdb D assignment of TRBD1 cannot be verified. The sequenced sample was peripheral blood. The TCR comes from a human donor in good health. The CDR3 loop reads CASSPQGGGFGELFF.